The clone carrying this T cell receptor (beta chain) was seen many times. The sample is drawn from a study of human T cells and chemical hapten exposure. Turning to the study itself: Patch tests delivered 0.01% DPC to the upper back and were evaluated at 6 days.

TCRdb used MiXCR to reprocess the RACE reads, holding one entry per CDR3 protein. The sample lists 100,000 or so distinct CDR3 sequences, 8% to 11% occurring once. The time point was: patch test 1, 2 weeks after DPC sensitization. Documented treatment: therapeutic diphenylcyclopropenone sensitization with weekly scalp DPC. The clonotype originates from a man in his forties or fifties with alopecia areata. Some clones in this sample may be carry-over from other donors' samples. Specimen: whole blood, collected in connection with sensitization to the hapten diphenylcyclopropenone (DPC).

CDR3 nucleotides: TGTGCCAGCAACGCGGCCACCAATCAGCCCCAGCATTTT. Translating gives CASNAATNQPQHF. This chain uses TRBV6-6 with TRBJ1-5; D uncertain. V gave up 7 bases and J gave up 3 bases, with 10 bases separating them. The CDR3 spans 13 residues. From germline, CDR1 is MNHNY and CDR2 SVGAGI (reference sequence).